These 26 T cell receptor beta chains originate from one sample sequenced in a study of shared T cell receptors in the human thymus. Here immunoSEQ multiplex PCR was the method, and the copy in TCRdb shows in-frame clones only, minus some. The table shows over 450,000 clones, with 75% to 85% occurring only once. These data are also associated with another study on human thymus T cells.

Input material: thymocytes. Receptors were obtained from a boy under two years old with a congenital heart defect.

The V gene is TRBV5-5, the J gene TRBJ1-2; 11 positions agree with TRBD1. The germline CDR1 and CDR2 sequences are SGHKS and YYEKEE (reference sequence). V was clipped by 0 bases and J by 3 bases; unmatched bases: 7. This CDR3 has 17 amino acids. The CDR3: CASSLAYGTGGDYGYTF. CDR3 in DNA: TGTGCCAGCAGCTTGGCCTACGGGACAGGGGGTGACTATGGCTACACCTTC.

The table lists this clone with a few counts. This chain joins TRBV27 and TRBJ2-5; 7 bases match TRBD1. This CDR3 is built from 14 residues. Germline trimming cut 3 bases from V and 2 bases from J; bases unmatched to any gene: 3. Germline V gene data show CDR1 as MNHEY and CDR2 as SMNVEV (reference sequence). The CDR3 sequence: CASSLGDRQETQYF. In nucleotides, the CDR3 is TGTGCCAGCAGTTTGGGGGACAGACAAGAGACCCAGTACTTC.

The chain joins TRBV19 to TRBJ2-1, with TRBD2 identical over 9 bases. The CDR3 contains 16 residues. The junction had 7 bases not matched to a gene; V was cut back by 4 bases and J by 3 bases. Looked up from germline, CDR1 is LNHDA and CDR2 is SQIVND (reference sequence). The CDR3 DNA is TGTGCCAGTAGTAAGGAGCTAGCGGGACTCTACAATGAGCAGTTCTTC. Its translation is CASSKELAGLYNEQFF.

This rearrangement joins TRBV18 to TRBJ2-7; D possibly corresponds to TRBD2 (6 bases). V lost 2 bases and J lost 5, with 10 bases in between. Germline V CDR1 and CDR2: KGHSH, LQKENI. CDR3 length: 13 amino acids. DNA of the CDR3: TGTGCCAGCTCACCATACGGGGGTCACGAGCAGTACTTC. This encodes CASSPYGGHEQYF.

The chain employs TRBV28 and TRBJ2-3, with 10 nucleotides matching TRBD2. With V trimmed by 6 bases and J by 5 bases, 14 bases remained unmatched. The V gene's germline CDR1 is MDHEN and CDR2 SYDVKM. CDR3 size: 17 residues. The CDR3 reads CASSTPPSGREGDTQYF. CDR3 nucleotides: TGTGCCAGCAGCACTCCTCCGAGCGGGAGGGAGGGAGATACGCAGTATTTT.

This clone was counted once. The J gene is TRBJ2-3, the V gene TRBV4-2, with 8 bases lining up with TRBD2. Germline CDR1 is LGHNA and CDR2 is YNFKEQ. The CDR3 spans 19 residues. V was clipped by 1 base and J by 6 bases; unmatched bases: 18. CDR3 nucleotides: TGTGCCAGCAGCCAAGGGGCTTGGGCGAGCGGGAGCCAGCCCGATACGCAGTATTTT. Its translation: CASSQGAWASGSQPDTQYF.

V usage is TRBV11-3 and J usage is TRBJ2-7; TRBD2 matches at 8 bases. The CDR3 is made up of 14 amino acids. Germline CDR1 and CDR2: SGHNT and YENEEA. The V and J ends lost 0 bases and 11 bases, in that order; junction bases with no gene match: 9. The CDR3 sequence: CASSLDPPGGEKYF. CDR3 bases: TGTGCCAGCAGCTTAGACCCTCCCGGGGGGGAGAAGTACTTC.

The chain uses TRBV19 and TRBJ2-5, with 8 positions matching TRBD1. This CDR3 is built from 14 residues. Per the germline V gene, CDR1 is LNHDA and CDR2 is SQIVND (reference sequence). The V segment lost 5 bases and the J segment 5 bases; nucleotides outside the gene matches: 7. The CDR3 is CASSGGGQGETQYF. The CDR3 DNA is TGTGCCAGTAGTGGCGGAGGACAGGGTGAGACCCAGTACTTC.

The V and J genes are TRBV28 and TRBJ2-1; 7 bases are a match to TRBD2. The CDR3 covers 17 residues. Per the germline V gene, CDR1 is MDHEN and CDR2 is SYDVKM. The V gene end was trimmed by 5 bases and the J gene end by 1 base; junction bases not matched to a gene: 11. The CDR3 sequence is CASSPGRGTVSYNEQFF. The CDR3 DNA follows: TGTGCCAGCAGTCCTGGGCGGGGGACTGTTTCCTACAATGAGCAGTTCTTC.

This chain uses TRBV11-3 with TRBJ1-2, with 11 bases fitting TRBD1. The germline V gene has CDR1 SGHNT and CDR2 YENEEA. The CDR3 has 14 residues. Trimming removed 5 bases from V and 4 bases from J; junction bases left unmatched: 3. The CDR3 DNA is TGTGCCAGCAGCCGGGACAGGGGGGCCTATGGCTACACCTTC. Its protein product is CASSRDRGAYGYTF. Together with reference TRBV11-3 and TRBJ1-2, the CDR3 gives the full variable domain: EAGVVQSPRYKIIEKKQPVAFWCNPISGHNTLYWYLQNLGQGPELLIRYENEEAVDDSQLPKDRFSAERLKGVDSTLKIQPAELGDSAVYLCASSRDRGAYGYTFGSGTRLTVV.

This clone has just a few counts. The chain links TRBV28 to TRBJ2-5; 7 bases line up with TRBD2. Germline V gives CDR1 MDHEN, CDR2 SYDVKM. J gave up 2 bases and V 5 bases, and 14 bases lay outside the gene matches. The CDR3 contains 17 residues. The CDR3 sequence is CASSPLEGSSGQETQYF. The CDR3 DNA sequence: TGTGCCAGCAGTCCCCTTGAGGGGAGTAGCGGGCAAGAGACCCAGTACTTC.

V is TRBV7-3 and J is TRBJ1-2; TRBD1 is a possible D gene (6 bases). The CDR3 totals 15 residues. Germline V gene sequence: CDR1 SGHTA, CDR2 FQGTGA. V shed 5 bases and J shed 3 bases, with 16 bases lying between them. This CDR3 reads CASSPRGGRDYGYTF. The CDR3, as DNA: TGTGCCAGCAGCCCACGGGGGGGGCGCGACTATGGCTACACCTTC.

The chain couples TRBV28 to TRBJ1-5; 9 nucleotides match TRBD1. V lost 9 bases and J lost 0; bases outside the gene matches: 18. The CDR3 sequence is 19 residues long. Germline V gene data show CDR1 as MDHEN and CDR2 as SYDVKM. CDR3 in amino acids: CASYPRDRDILYSNQPQHF. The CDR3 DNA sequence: TGTGCCAGTTACCCCCGGGACAGGGACATTCTATATAGCAATCAGCCCCAGCATTTT.

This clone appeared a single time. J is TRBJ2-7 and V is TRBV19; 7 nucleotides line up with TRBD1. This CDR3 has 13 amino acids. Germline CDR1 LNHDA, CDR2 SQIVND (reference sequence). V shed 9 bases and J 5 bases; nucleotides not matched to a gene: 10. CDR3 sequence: CASTRDSRDEQYF. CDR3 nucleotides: TGTGCCAGCACGAGGGACAGTAGGGACGAGCAGTACTTC.

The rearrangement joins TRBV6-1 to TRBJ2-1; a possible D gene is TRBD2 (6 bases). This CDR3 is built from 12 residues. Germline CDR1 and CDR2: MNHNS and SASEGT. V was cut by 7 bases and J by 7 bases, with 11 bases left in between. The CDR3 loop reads CASTPEGNEQFF. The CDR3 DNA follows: TGTGCCAGCACCCCGGAGGGGAATGAGCAGTTCTTC.

The CDR3 region has the DNA TGTGCCAGCAGCCGCGAACAGGGAGAATACGAGCAGTACTTC. Protein product: CASSREQGEYEQYF. This chain uses TRBV7-6 with TRBJ2-7; possible D gene TRBD1, 6 bases. The CDR3 has 14 residues. Germline CDR1 SGHVS, CDR2 FNYEAQ. Deletions cut 5 bases from V and 4 bases from J, with 15 bases between.

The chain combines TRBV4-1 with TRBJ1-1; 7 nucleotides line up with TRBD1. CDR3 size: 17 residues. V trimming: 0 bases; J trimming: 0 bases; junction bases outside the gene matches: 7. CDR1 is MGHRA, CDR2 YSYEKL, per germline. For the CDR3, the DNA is TGCGCCAGCAGCCAAGACGGAAACAGGGGCTTGAACACTGAAGCTTTCTTT. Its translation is CASSQDGNRGLNTEAFF.

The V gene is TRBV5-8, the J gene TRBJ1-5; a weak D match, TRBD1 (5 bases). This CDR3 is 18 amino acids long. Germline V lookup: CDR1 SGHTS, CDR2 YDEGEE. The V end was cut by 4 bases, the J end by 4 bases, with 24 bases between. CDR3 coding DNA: TGTGCCAGCAGCCCGATGTGGGGGGGACCAGAAGCTAATCAGCCCCAGCATTTT. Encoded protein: CASSPMWGGPEANQPQHF.

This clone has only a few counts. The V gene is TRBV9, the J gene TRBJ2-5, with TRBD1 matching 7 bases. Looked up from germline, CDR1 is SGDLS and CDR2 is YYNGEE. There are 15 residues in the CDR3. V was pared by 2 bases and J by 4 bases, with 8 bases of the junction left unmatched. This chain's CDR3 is CASSVRGGALETQYF. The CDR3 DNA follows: TGTGCCAGCAGCGTTCGAGGGGGCGCGTTAGAGACCCAGTACTTC.

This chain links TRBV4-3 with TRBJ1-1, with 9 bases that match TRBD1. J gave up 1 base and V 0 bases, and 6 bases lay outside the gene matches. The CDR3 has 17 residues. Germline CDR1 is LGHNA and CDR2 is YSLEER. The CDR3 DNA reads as TGCGCCAGCAGCCAAGAGAGACAGGGGGAGGGGAACACTGAAGCTTTCTTT. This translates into CASSQERQGEGNTEAFF.

CDR3 in amino acids: CASRERVGGGSNEQFF. In DNA, the CDR3 is TGTGCCAGCAGGGAGAGGGTTGGGGGGGGGAGCAATGAGCAGTTCTTC. The chain uses TRBV25-1 and TRBJ2-1, with 7 bases identical to TRBD2. The CDR3 spans 16 residues. The V segment lost 6 bases and the J segment 6 bases; nucleotides outside the gene matches: 14. Germline values: CDR1 MGHDK, CDR2 SYGVNS.

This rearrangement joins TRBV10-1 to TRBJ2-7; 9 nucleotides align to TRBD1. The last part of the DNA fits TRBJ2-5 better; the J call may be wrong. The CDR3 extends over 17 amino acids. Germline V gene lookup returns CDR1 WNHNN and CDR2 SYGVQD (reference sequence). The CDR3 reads CASSEFGQGSSWETQYF. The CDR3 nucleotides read TGCGCCAGCAGTGAGTTCGGACAGGGGTCCTCCTGGGAGACCCAGTACTTC.

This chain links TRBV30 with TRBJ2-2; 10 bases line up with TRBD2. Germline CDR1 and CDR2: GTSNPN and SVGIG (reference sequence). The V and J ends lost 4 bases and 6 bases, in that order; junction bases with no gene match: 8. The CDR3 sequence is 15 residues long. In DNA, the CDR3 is TGTGCCTGGAAGTTGCTAGCGGGAGCGCCCGGGGAGCTGTTTTTT. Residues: CAWKLLAGAPGELFF.

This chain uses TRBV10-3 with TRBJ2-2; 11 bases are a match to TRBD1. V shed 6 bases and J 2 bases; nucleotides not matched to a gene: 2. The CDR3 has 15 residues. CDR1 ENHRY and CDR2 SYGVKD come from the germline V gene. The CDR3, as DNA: TGTGCCATCAGGGGGACAGGGGGAAACACCGGGGAGCTGTTTTTT. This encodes CAIRGTGGNTGELFF.

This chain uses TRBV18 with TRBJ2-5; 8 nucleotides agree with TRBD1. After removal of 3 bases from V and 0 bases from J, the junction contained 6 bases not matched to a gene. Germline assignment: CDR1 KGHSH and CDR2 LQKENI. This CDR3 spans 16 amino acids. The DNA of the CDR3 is TGTGCCAGCTCACCGGGGACAGGCGCCTACCAAGAGACCCAGTACTTC. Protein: CASSPGTGAYQETQYF.

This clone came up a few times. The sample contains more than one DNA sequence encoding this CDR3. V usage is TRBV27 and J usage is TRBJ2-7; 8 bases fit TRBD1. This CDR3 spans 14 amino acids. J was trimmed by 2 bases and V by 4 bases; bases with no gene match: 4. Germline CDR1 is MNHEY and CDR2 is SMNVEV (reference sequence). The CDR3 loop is CASSSTGGPYEQYF. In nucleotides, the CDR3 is TGTGCCAGCAGTTCCACAGGGGGGCCCTACGAGCAGTACTTC.